This T cell receptor (beta chain) was captured by sequencing in a study of early T cells in non-severe SARS-CoV-2 infection. TCRdb reprocessed the 5' RACE reads with MiXCR, giving one entry per CDR3 protein. This table has about 64,000 distinct CDR3 sequences, 20% to 25% appearing once. CDR3 length equals 15 residues. From germline, CDR1 is SGDLS and CDR2 YYNGEE. V dropped 0 bases and J dropped 0 bases, with 10 bases sitting between them. The receptor comes from an adult who was a healthcare worker with PCR-confirmed SARS-CoV-2 infection or an uninfected control (not recorded which). Sequences were derived from whole blood, sampled at baseline. This chain uses TRBV9 with TRBJ2-7; D ambiguous. The CDR3 DNA reads as TGTGCCAGCAGCGTAGATCCGTTGAGCTCCTACGAGCAGTACTTC. Translated: CASSVDPLSSYEQYF.